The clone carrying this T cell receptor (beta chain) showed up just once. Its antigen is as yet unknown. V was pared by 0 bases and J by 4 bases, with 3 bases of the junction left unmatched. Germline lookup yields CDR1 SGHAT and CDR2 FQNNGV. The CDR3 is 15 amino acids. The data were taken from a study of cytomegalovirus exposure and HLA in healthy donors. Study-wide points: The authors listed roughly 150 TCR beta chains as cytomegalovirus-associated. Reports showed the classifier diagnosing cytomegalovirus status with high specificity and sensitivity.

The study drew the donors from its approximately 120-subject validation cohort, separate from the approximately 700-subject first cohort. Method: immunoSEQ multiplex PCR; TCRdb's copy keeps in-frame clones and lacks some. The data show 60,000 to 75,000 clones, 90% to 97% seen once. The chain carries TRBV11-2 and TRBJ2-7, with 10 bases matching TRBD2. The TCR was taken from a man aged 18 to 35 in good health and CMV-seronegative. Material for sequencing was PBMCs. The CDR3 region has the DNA TGTGCCAGCAGCTTAGATACTAGCGGGATTTACGAGCAGTACTTC. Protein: CASSLDTSGIYEQYF.